A selection of T cell receptor beta chains follows, all from one sample in a study of technical replicates of blood from a few donors. Sequenced by immunoSEQ multiplex PCR; TCRdb stores in-frame clones only, minus some. This repertoire shows tens of thousands of clones, around 97% found once; its top ten account for 0.19%. Sequencing was performed on T cells isolated from PBMCs. These receptors all stem from a human donor in good health. CDR3s include the opening cysteine and the closing phenylalanine or tryptophan. Each record gives: CDR3 DNA, CDR3 protein, J gene, D gene, V gene, clone size. A D gene is named only where the DNA matches it firmly. Clone size is shown for a subset of rows, as once, few, many or a class of expanded clone.

CDR3 DNA: TGTGCCAGCAGCCAAGGGACTAGCGGTTTTGTTACCGGGGAGCTGTTTTTT
CDR3 protein: CASSQGTSGFVTGELFF
J gene: TRBJ2-2
D gene: TRBD2
V gene: TRBV9
clone size: -

CDR3 DNA: TGTGCCAGCAGAACTAGTCTGGCAGATACGCAGTATTTT
CDR3 protein: CASRTSLADTQYF
J gene: TRBJ2-3
D gene: -
V gene: TRBV6-4
clone size: -

CDR3 DNA: TGTGCCATCAGTGAGTCGACTCGGGAAAAGTGGGCAAGGATGCTACCCTCCTACGAGCAGTACTTC
CDR3 protein: CAISESTREKWARMLPSYEQYF
J gene: TRBJ2-7
D gene: -
V gene: TRBV10-3
clone size: -

CDR3 DNA: TGTGCCAGCAGAGGAAGGGCGGGAGGGCCCCAAGAGACCCAGTACTTC
CDR3 protein: CASRGRAGGPQETQYF
J gene: TRBJ2-5
D gene: TRBD2
V gene: TRBV2
clone size: -

CDR3 DNA: TGTGCCAGCAGCCCGCTCGGGACAGGGGGCGCCGAGCAGTACTTC
CDR3 protein: CASSPLGTGGAEQYF
J gene: TRBJ2-7
D gene: TRBD1
V gene: TRBV7-9
clone size: once

CDR3 DNA: TGTGCCAGCATGCGGGACAGGGTGAACACTGAAGCTTTCTTT
CDR3 protein: CASMRDRVNTEAFF
J gene: TRBJ1-1
D gene: TRBD1
V gene: TRBV6-1
clone size: -

CDR3 DNA: TGTGCCAGCAGCTTAGAAGTCAGGGTGAATGAGCAGTTCTTC
CDR3 protein: CASSLEVRVNEQFF
J gene: TRBJ2-1
D gene: -
V gene: TRBV11-2
clone size: -

CDR3 DNA: TGCGCCAGCAGCCAAGTCGACAGGAAGGTGGCTGGTGAGCAGTTCTTC
CDR3 protein: CASSQVDRKVAGEQFF
J gene: TRBJ2-1
D gene: -
V gene: TRBV4-1
clone size: -

CDR3 DNA: TGTGCCAGCAGCCAACCACTAGTTCGGAGTACTAGCGAGCAGTACTTC
CDR3 protein: CASSQPLVRSTSEQYF
J gene: TRBJ2-7
D gene: -
V gene: TRBV4-2
clone size: once

CDR3 DNA: TGTGCCAGCAGCCCTCGACTAGCGGGGGGGCCGATTAAGAAAGAGACCCAGTACTTC
CDR3 protein: CASSPRLAGGPIKKETQYF
J gene: TRBJ2-5
D gene: TRBD2
V gene: TRBV7-9
clone size: once

CDR3 DNA: TGTGCCAGCAGTTTCCCCCCGACAGGGAAGAACACTGAAGCTTTCTTT
CDR3 protein: CASSFPPTGKNTEAFF
J gene: TRBJ1-1
D gene: TRBD1
V gene: TRBV28
clone size: -